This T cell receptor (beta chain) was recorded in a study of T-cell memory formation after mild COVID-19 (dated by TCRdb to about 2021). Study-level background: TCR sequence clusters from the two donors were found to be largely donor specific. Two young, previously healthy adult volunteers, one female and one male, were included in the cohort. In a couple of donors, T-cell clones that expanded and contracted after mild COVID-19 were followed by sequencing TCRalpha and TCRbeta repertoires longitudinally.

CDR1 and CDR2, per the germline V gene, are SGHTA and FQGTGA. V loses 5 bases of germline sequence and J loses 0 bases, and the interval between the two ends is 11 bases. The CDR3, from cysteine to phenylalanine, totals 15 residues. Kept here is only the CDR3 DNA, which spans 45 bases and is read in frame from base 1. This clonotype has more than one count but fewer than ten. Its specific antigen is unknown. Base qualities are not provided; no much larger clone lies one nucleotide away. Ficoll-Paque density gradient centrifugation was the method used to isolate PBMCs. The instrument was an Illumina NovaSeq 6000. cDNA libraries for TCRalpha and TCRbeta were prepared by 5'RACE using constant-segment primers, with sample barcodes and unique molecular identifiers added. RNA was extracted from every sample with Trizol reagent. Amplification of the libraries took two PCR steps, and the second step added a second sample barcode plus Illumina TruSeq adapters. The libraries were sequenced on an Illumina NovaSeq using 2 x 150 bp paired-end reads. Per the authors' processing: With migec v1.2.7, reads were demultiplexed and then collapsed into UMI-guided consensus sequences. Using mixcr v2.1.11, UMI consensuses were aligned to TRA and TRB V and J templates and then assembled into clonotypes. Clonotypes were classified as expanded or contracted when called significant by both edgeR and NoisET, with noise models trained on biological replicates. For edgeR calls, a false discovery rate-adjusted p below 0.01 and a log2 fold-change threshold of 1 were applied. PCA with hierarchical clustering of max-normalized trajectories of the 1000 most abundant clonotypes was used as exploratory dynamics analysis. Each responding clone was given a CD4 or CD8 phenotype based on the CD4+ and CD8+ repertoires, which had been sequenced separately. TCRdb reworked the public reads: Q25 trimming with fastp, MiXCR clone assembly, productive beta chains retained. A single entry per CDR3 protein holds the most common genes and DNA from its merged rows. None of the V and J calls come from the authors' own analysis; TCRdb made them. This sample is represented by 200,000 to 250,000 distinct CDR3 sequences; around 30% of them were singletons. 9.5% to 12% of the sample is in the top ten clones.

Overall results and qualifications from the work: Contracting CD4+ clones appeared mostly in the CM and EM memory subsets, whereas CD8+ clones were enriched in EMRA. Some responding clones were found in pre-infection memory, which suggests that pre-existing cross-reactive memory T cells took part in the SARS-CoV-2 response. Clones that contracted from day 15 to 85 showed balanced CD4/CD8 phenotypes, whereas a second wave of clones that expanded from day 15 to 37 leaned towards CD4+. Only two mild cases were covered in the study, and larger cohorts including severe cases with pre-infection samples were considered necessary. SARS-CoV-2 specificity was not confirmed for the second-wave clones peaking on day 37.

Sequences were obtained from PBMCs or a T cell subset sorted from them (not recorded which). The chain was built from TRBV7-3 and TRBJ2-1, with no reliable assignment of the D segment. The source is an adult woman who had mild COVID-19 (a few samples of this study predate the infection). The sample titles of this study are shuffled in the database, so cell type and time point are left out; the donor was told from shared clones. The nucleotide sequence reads TGTGCCAGCAGCCCTGACCTGAGCTCCTACAATGAGCAGTTCTTC. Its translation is CASSPDLSSYNEQFF.